This T cell receptor (beta chain) was retrieved from a study of T-cell memory formation after mild COVID-19. At the level of the study: TCR clustering was largely donor specific. Findings and caveats of the study: Cross-reactive memory appears to have joined, as suggested by some responding clones showing up in pre-infection memory. Still unconfirmed is whether the second-wave clones peaking on day 37 recognized SARS-CoV-2.

Only a few counts were recorded for this clonotype. Its antigen is unknown. V lost 6 bases and J lost 6, with 19 bases in between. The CDR3 extends over 16 amino acids. The germline CDR1 and CDR2 sequences are KGHDR and SFDVKD. 5'RACE with constant-segment primers built TCRalpha and TCRbeta cDNA libraries with UMIs. TCRdb passed the 5' RACE reads through MiXCR, listing each CDR3 protein once. The sample consists of about 620,000 distinct CDR3 sequences, approximately 18% of them appearing once. The receptor was isolated from an adult woman who had mild COVID-19 (a few samples of this study predate the infection). Cell type and time point are not known. The sample taken for sequencing was PBMCs or a T cell subset sorted from them (not recorded which). The rearrangement uses TRBV24-1 and TRBJ2-2, with a tentative D call TRBD2 (6 bases). CDR3 region: CATSLVGGLSSGELFF. CDR3 coding DNA: TGTGCCACCAGTTTGGTTGGAGGGTTAAGTTCCGGGGAGCTGTTTTTT.